The present T cell receptor beta chain was sequenced within a study of blood T cell repertoires in COVID-19. Authors' methods: Estimates of nucleated cell counts were drawn from the amplification of reference gene primers. Profiled with immunoSEQ multiplex PCR; TCRdb holds only in-frame clones, not every one. V, J and clone size are those of that table, while D and trimming were read from the DNA. Found here are tens of thousands of clones, roughly 79% of them singletons; the top ten hold 4.5% to 5.5%. The germline gives CDR1 SGHRS, CDR2 YFSETQ. The V gene lost 5 bases and the J gene lost 6 bases, with 20 bases spanning the gap. This CDR3 comprises 15 residues.

Sequencing used peripheral blood. This TCR was sampled from a man older than 75 with COVID-19, enrolled during active disease. V gene TRBV5-1 combines with J gene TRBJ1-2, with TRBD1 as a possible D gene (6 bases). The CDR3 region has the DNA TGCGCCAGCAGTCCGGCAATACAGGGTAGGGATGGCTACACCTTC. Translating it yields CASSPAIQGRDGYTF. Full variable domain (outside the CDR3, taken from reference TRBV5-1 and TRBJ1-2): KAGVTQTPRYLIKTRGQQVTLSCSPISGHRSVSWYQQTPGQGLQFLFEYFSETQRNKGNFPGRFSGRQFSNSRSEMNVSTLELGDSALYLCASSPAIQGRDGYTFGSGTRLTVV.